This TCR beta chain was found in a study of T cells in Graves' hyperthyroidism and ophthalmopathy. Study results and limitations: Separation of ophthalmopathy from stable hyperthyroidism was achieved by a 13 V-J model.

The germline gives CDR1 SEHNR, CDR2 FQNEAQ (reference sequence). The CDR3 has 15 amino acids. Trimming took 1 base from V and 3 from J; bases not matched to a gene: 2. This clonotype was seen ten or more times. Antigen: not known. Amplified TCR beta CDR3 regions derived from RNA transcripts. Using the HTBI primer set, a first-round RT-PCR was run on the TCR CDR3. TCRdb re-derived calls from the multiplex PCR reads in MiXCR, one entry per CDR3 protein. The table lists hundreds of thousands of distinct CDR3 sequences, over 15% of them singletons. Patients were excluded because of uncontrolled infection, other autoimmune disease, pregnancy or lactation. The authors obtained PBMCs from 7.5 to 10 ml of fresh peripheral blood.

This TCR was sampled from a woman aged 18-29 years with Graves' ophthalmopathy. The specimen sequenced was blood. The chain is built from TRBV7-9 and TRBJ1-4, with TRBD1 identical over 7 bases. In nucleotides, the CDR3 is TGTGCCAGCAGCTTAGTTACAGGGGCTAATGAAAAACTGTTTTTT. Its translation is CASSLVTGANEKLFF.